This T cell receptor beta chain came from a study of cytomegalovirus exposure and HLA in healthy donors. The PCR had 60 Vbeta and 13 Jbeta primers. Only in-frame clones appear in the TCRdb table, and some are missing; sequencing was by immunoSEQ multiplex PCR. The sample gives 120,000 or so clones, over 65% of which show up once; over 5% is in the top ten. Germline lookup yields CDR1 SGHTA and CDR2 FQGNSA. V was shortened by 1 base and J by 4 bases, with 11 bases between the two germline ends. The CDR3 is made up of 14 amino acids. This receptor was obtained from a woman aged 40-49 years in good health and CMV-seronegative. Sequenced input: PBMCs. The chain joins TRBV7-2 to TRBJ2-7, with a tentative D call TRBD1 (5 bases). The CDR3 spells CASSLGQGLYEQYF. For the CDR3, the DNA is TGTGCCAGCAGCTTAGGGCAGGGTCTATACGAGCAGTACTTC.